This section outlines one TCR beta chain sequence together with its context. Its cognate antigen is unknown. TCRdb keeps only in-frame clones here, not all; method: immunoSEQ multiplex PCR. The table lists some 1,900,000 clones, around 96% of them singletons. Positive CCR7 selection of CD45RO-negative cells yielded the naive CD8 cells, and terminally differentiated effector memory CD45RA+ cells were excluded. This record belongs to a study of shared clonotypes between healthy human individuals. Study-wide findings and caveats: The four-donor shared clonotypes exceeded non-shared clonotypes in generation probability, with non-shared ones scoring lower. In general, naive subsets displayed greater estimated richness than memory subsets did. The authors expected sequencing depth to affect clonotype sharing among donors.

The CDR3 spans 14 residues. V was cut by 0 bases and J by 9 bases, with 12 bases left in between. Germline V gene lookup returns CDR1 WNHNN and CDR2 SYGVQD (reference sequence). This receptor was obtained from a man aged 18 to 29 in good health. The rearrangement links TRBV10-1 to TRBJ2-1; D unresolved. Material: naive CD8+ T cells sorted from blood. The CDR3 protein is CASSESAYVSEQFF. CDR3 coding DNA: TGCGCCAGCAGTGAGTCCGCGTACGTGAGTGAGCAGTTCTTC.